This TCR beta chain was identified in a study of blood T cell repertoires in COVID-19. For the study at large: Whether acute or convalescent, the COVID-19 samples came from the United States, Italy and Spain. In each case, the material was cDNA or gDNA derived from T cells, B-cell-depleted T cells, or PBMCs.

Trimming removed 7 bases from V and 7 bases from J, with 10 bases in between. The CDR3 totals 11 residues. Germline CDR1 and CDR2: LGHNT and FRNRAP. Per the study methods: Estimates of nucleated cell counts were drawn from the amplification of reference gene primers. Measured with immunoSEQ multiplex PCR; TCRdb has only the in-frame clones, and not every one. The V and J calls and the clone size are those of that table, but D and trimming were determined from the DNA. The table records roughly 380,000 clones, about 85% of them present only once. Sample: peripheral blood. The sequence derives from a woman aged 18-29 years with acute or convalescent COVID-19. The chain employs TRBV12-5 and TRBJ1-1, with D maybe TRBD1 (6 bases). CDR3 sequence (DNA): TGTGCTAGTGCTCGGACAGTTGAAGCTTTCTTT. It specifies CASARTVEAFF.